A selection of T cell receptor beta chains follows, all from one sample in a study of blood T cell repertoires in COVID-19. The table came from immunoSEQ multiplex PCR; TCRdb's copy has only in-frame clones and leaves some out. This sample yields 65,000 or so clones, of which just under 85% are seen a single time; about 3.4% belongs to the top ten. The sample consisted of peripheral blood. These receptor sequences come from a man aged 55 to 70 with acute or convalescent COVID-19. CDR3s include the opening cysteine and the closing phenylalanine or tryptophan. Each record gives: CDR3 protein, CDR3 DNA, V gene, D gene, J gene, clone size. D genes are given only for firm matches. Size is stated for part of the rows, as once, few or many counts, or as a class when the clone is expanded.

cdr3_aa: CASSLVTGFGELFF; cdr3_nt: TGTGCCAGCAGCTTAGTAACGGGGTTCGGGGAGCTGTTTTTT; v_call: TRBV7-9; d_call: -; j_call: TRBJ2-2; clone_size: -
cdr3_aa: CASRQEHGRAKWQPQHF; cdr3_nt: TGCGCCAGCCGACAGGAACATGGCAGGGCAAAATGGCAGCCCCAGCATTTT; v_call: TRBV4-1; d_call: -; j_call: TRBJ1-5; clone_size: -
cdr3_aa: CASSMGQNYEQYF; cdr3_nt: TGCGCCAGCAGCATGGGACAGAACTACGAGCAGTACTTC; v_call: TRBV5-1; d_call: TRBD1; j_call: TRBJ2-7; clone_size: -
cdr3_aa: CASSERHQETQYF; cdr3_nt: TGTGCCAGTAGTGAGCGCCACCAAGAGACCCAGTACTTC; v_call: TRBV19; d_call: -; j_call: TRBJ2-5; clone_size: -
cdr3_aa: CASSRGTDSQETQYF; cdr3_nt: TGTGCCAGTAGTAGGGGGACAGACTCTCAAGAGACCCAGTACTTC; v_call: TRBV19; d_call: TRBD1; j_call: TRBJ2-5; clone_size: -
cdr3_aa: CASSLYRVDNSPLHF; cdr3_nt: TGTGCCAGCAGTTTGTACAGGGTCGATAATTCACCCCTCCACTTT; v_call: TRBV7-2; d_call: -; j_call: TRBJ1-6; clone_size: -
cdr3_aa: CASGYPNGVEAYSNQPQHF; cdr3_nt: TGTGCTAGTGGTTATCCAAATGGGGTGGAGGCGTATAGCAATCAGCCCCAGCATTTT; v_call: TRBV12-5; d_call: -; j_call: TRBJ1-5; clone_size: -
cdr3_aa: CASSLSDREGYGYTF; cdr3_nt: TGTGCCAGCAGCTTAAGTGACAGGGAAGGATATGGCTACACCTTC; v_call: TRBV11-2; d_call: TRBD1; j_call: TRBJ1-2; clone_size: once
cdr3_aa: CASTVGQGSLLFF; cdr3_nt: -; v_call: TRBV2; d_call: -; j_call: TRBJ2-1; clone_size: -
cdr3_aa: CATSDSSDRGGEAFF; cdr3_nt: TGTGCCACCAGTGATTCTTCGGACAGGGGGGGTGAAGCTTTCTTT; v_call: TRBV24-1; d_call: TRBD1; j_call: TRBJ1-1; clone_size: -
cdr3_aa: CASTGGDYGYTF; cdr3_nt: TGTGCCAGCACAGGGGGCGACTATGGCTACACCTTC; v_call: TRBV28; d_call: TRBD1; j_call: TRBJ1-2; clone_size: -